Listed here is a single T cell receptor (beta chain). It lacks a known antigen. The record has no base qualities; no much larger clone is one base away. This sample is drawn from a study of T-cell reconstitution after alpha-beta-depleted transplantation in children (dated by TCRdb to the mid-2010s). Broadly, across the study: The study quantitatively tracked T-cell immune reconstitution after TCRalphabeta/CD19-depleted allogeneic hematopoietic cell transplantation in children using TCR repertoire profiling.

The junction shows trimming of 3 bases on V and 6 bases on J, plus 14 bases between the germline ends. The CDR3 runs 13 residues from the cysteine to the phenylalanine. The CDR3 DNA has 39 bases and is translated from base 1. The germline V gene sets CDR1 to SQVTM and CDR2 to ANQGSEA. The library was generated by PCR. This sample was sequenced with an Illumina HiSeq 2500. TCR library preparation used molecular barcoding, with unique molecular identifiers applied to normalize quantification of the TCRbeta repertoire. TCRdb applied fastp at Q25 and MiXCR to the public reads, then kept only in-frame beta chains. Each record represents a unique CDR3 protein, reported with the most common genes and DNA among its rows. For this sample the table gives over 100,000 distinct CDR3 sequences, of which 10% to 13% were detected only once. Clones ranked in the top ten supply less than 45% of the sample. What the treatment or condition label conveys for this sample: allogeneic hematopoietic cell transplantation with graft depleted of TCRalphabeta T cells and CD19 B cells. The transplant recipients were children given TCRalphabeta/CD19-depleted allogeneic hematopoietic cell grafts.

Findings and caveats that apply to the study as a whole: The apparently early alphabetaT-cell count recovery about two months after transplant was reportedly dependent on only several hundred rapidly expanded clones derived from non-depleted graft cells. The frequencies of hyperexpanded clones fell over the following months, and after one year, T-cell counts and TCRbeta diversity were mostly attributed to newly produced T cells. In some patients, the high TCRbeta diversity seen at day 60 was put down to recipient T cells and intrathymic progenitors that had survived conditioning.

The sample was PBMCs, taken before TCRalphabeta/CD19-depleted stem cell transplant. The rearranged chain carries TRBV29-1 and TRBJ1-1; tentative D gene TRBD1, with 6 bases matching. The origin of this receptor is a boy younger than 10 with acute lymphoblastic leukemia, due to receive a stem cell transplant. The CDR3 region has the sequence CSVDKDSIAEAFF. The nucleotides are TGCAGCGTTGACAAGGACAGTATCGCTGAAGCTTTCTTT.